These T cell receptor beta chains were read from a single sample in a study of T cell responses to AZD1222 COVID-19 vaccine. Produced via immunoSEQ multiplex PCR; TCRdb's table is partial and in-frame only. The sample has approximately 81,000 clones; 75% to 95% are singletons. The sample here was peripheral blood, taken on day 0 of MenACWY control vaccination. Receptor source: an adult in good health. The CDR3 runs from the conserved cysteine through the conserved F or W. Fields, in order: CDR3 protein, CDR3 DNA, D gene, J gene, V gene, clone size. D genes are given only for firm matches. The size entry is marked missing in some rows and otherwise reads once, few, many or a size class.

CASSSGGAPLHF	TGTGCCAGCAGCTCAGGGGGAGCACCCCTCCACTTT	TRBD1	TRBJ1-6	TRBV13	NA
CASSLGRQGGKGYTF	TGCGCCAGCAGCCTAGGTCGGCAAGGGGGTAAAGGCTACACCTTC	NA	TRBJ1-2	TRBV5-1	once
CASSLGTGGYNEQFF	TGCGCCAGCAGCCTAGGGACAGGGGGGTACAATGAGCAGTTCTTC	TRBD1	TRBJ2-1	TRBV5-1	NA
CASSPGTDHGYGYTF	TGTGCCAGCAGTCCGGGGACAGATCATGGCTATGGCTACACCTTC	TRBD1	TRBJ1-2	TRBV27	NA
CSVGGPRGDTQYF	TGCAGCGTGGGGGGGCCCCGAGGGGATACGCAGTATTTT	NA	TRBJ2-3	TRBV29-1	NA
CASSHLGEAFF	TGTGCCAGCAGCCACCTAGGAGAAGCTTTCTTT	NA	TRBJ1-1	TRBV3-1/TRBV3-2	few
CASSTVQGGQPQHF	TGTGCCAGCAGCACTGTCCAGGGGGGACAGCCCCAGCATTTT	TRBD1	TRBJ1-5	TRBV28	NA
CAFGREGFNEQFF	TGTGCCTTCGGGCGGGAGGGTTTCAATGAGCAGTTCTTC	TRBD2	TRBJ2-1	TRBV10-3	NA
CASSLSGTGVGNTIYF	TGTGCCAGCTCACTCTCCGGGACAGGGGTCGGAAACACCATATATTTT	TRBD1	TRBJ1-3	TRBV18	once
CASSLMGSGNTIYF	TGTGCCAGCAGCCTAATGGGTTCTGGAAACACCATATATTTT	NA	TRBJ1-3	TRBV9	NA
CASSLSTGDFYGYTF	TGCGCCAGCAGCTTGTCGACAGGGGATTTCTATGGCTACACCTTC	TRBD1	TRBJ1-2	TRBV5-1	NA
CASSVGTSGTDEQFF	TGTGCCAGCAGCGTCGGGACTAGCGGGACGGATGAGCAGTTCTTC	TRBD2	TRBJ2-1	TRBV9	NA
CASRQSRGLAKNIQYF	TGTGCCAGTAGACAGAGCAGAGGACTAGCCAAAAACATTCAGTACTTC	NA	TRBJ2-4	TRBV19	once
CASSLLPSGSTDTQYF	TGTGCCAGCAGCTTACTTCCTAGCGGGAGCACAGATACGCAGTATTTT	TRBD2	TRBJ2-3	TRBV7-2	NA
CASRSWKNEQFF	TGTGCCAGCAGGAGTTGGAAGAATGAGCAGTTCTTC	NA	TRBJ2-1	TRBV28	NA
CASSTPGGEQYF	TGTGCCAGCAGCACCCCCGGCGGCGAGCAGTACTTC	NA	TRBJ2-7	TRBV7-2	NA
CASSVGGFTDTQYF	TGTGCCAGCAGCGTAGGCGGGTTTACGGATACGCAGTATTTT	NA	TRBJ2-3	TRBV9	NA
CASSQESTLQGHNSPLHF	TGCGCCAGCAGCCAAGAGTCCACCCTACAGGGTCATAATTCACCCCTCCACTTT	NA	TRBJ1-6	TRBV4-3	NA
CASRSRDRGHEQYF	TGTGCCAGTAGAAGCCGGGACAGGGGCCACGAGCAGTACTTC	TRBD1	TRBJ2-7	TRBV19	NA
CATSRDREASYGYTF	TGTGCCACCAGCAGGGACAGGGAGGCTTCCTATGGCTACACCTTC	TRBD1	TRBJ1-2	TRBV15	NA
CASSQPGLADPQDTQYF	TGTGCCAGCAGCCAACCGGGACTAGCGGACCCACAAGATACGCAGTATTTT	TRBD2	TRBJ2-3	TRBV3-1/TRBV3-2	NA
CASSLMSAGTGIDYGYTF	TGTGCCAGCAGCTTGATGTCGGCAGGCACCGGTATTGACTATGGCTACACCTTC	NA	TRBJ1-2	TRBV5-5	few
CASTRSGSRSGYTQYF	TGTGCCAGTACGCGGAGCGGGAGTAGGTCCGGGTATACGCAGTATTTT	TRBD2	TRBJ2-3	TRBV19	NA
CASSDSGGNSPLHF	TGTGCCAGCAGTGACTCAGGGGGCAATTCACCCCTCCACTTT	TRBD1	TRBJ1-6	TRBV6-4	many
CASSRDRGRGTEAFF	TGTGCCAGCAGTCGGGACAGGGGGCGAGGCACTGAAGCTTTCTTT	TRBD1	TRBJ1-1	TRBV6-5	NA
CASSEVVSGGGNTIYF	TGTGCCAGCAGTGAGGTGGTCTCAGGGGGAGGAAACACCATATATTTT	TRBD1	TRBJ1-3	TRBV2	NA
CASSPPLAFGSGTQYF	TGCGCCAGCAGCCCCCCCCTAGCGTTCGGGTCCGGGACCCAGTACTTC	NA	TRBJ2-5	TRBV5-1	NA
CASSITGGDSNQPQHF	TGTGCCAGTAGTATCACAGGGGGTGATAGCAATCAGCCCCAGCATTTT	TRBD1	TRBJ1-5	TRBV19	NA
CASSHSYEQYF	TGTGCCAGCAGCCATTCCTACGAGCAGTACTTC	NA	TRBJ2-7	TRBV7-8	NA
CASSSDKERTEAFF	TGTGCCAGCAGTTCGGATAAGGAACGCACTGAAGCTTTCTTT	NA	TRBJ1-1	TRBV28	NA
CASSTSYRAPRPSRAFF	TGTGCCAGCAGTACGTCATACAGGGCACCAAGACCTTCGAGGGCTTTCTTT	NA	TRBJ1-1	TRBV27	NA